This T cell receptor (beta chain) was retrieved from a study of OX40 agonist ivuxolimab in advanced cancers. As for the study in general: Participants averaged approximately 65 years of age (range about 23 to 80) and were approximately 81% male. Three patients, one with hepatocellular carcinoma and two with cutaneous melanoma, responded partially.

Of note for this clone: Antigen unknown.

Trimming took 7 bases from V and 4 from J, leaving 11 bases between them. The V gene's germline CDR1 is LNHDA and CDR2 SQIVND (reference sequence). This CDR3 has 13 amino acids. Profiling relied on immunoSEQ multiplex PCR, and the TCRdb table lists in-frame clones only, not all of them. This sample has 50,000 to 65,000 clones, with roughly 85% found just once. Study-level results: There was clonal expansion of CD4+ and CD8+ blood T cells by week 6 at 0.1 to 3.0 mg/kg. Some patients who did not respond also had low normalized T-cell clonal expansion.

This sequence joins TRBV19 and TRBJ1-5; the D is unclear. The source is an adult with an advanced solid tumor such as melanoma, head and neck, liver or kidney cancer. The source material was CD4+ or CD8+ T cells sorted from blood, sampled in a trial of the OX40 agonist ivuxolimab. In DNA, the CDR3 is TGTGCCAGTACAGTCCCTGGGAATCAGCCCCAGCATTTT. It is translated as CASTVPGNQPQHF.